This T cell receptor (beta chain) is from a study of identical twins. Each CDR3 protein is one row after TCRdb ran MiXCR on the 5' RACE reads. The sample has hundreds of thousands of distinct CDR3 sequences, approximately 18% seen once. V lost 6 bases to trimming and J lost 2 bases, with 10 bases between them. The CDR3 covers 14 residues. Germline V lookup: CDR1 MNHEY, CDR2 SMNVEV (reference sequence). The same data also contributed to another study, on T cells expressing NK-cell markers.

The sequence was collected from a woman aged 18 to 35 in good health. Sequencing input: PBMCs. The gene calls are TRBV27 and TRBJ2-2; D may be TRBD1 (6 bases). The CDR3 region is CASSYRDNTGELFF. CDR3 DNA sequence: TGTGCCAGCAGCTACAGGGACAACACCGGGGAGCTGTTTTTT.